Below, 5 T cell receptor beta chains from the same sample are listed, as sequenced in a study of cytomegalovirus exposure and HLA in healthy donors (dated by TCRdb to 2016 to 2017). Libraries came from the immunoSEQ multiplex PCR assay. The multiplex PCR relied on a mix of 60 forward primers for TCR Vbeta segments and 13 reverse primers for TCR Jbeta segments. TCRdb re-hosts the immuneACCESS table, in-frame sequences only. Its copies lack some clones; in the studies checked, an unresolved V gene accounts for under half of them, and the cause for the rest is not known. The sample includes 130,000 or so clones, with over 75% observed a single time. Around 1.6% of the sample is taken by the ten largest. Sequencing was carried out using PBMCs. These TCRs come from a young woman in good health and CMV-seronegative.

This clone occurred once. The V call is TRBV4-1, the J call TRBJ2-1, with a weak D call TRBD2 (6 bases). Per germline, CDR1 MGHRA and CDR2 YSYEKL. The CDR3 length is 14 residues. Deletions cut 5 bases from V and 7 bases from J, with 15 bases between. CDR3 bases: TGCGCCAGCAGCGAGGAGACTAGGGGTAATGAGCAGTTCTTC. Translation gives CASSEETRGNEQFF.

The chain employs TRBV5-1 and TRBJ1-2; tentative D call: TRBD1 (6 bases). The CDR3 spans 13 residues. The V gene lost 0 bases and the J gene lost 6 bases, with 9 bases spanning the gap. From germline, CDR1 is SGHRS and CDR2 YFSETQ. CDR3 coding DNA: TGCGCCAGCAGCTTGGGAGCAGGGGATGGCTACACCTTC. Translation: CASSLGAGDGYTF. The whole variable domain, remainder taken from reference TRBV5-1 and TRBJ1-2, is KAGVTQTPRYLIKTRGQQVTLSCSPISGHRSVSWYQQTPGQGLQFLFEYFSETQRNKGNFPGRFSGRQFSNSRSEMNVSTLELGDSALYLCASSLGAGDGYTFGSGTRLTVV.

This clone was found a few times. A read error may account for a junction end that differs from germline. The chain links TRBV4-2 to TRBJ2-6; TRBD2 aligns across 8 bases. The CDR3 covers 17 residues. The V gene's germline CDR1 is LGHNA and CDR2 YNFKEQ. The chain's CDR3 is CASSQAGGSAGANGLTF. The CDR3 region has the DNA TGTGCCAGCAGCCAAGCGGGGGGGTCGGCTGGGGCCAACGGCCTGACTTTC.

The chain carries TRBV27 and TRBJ2-7; D possibly corresponds to TRBD2 (5 bases). The germline gives CDR1 MNHEY, CDR2 SMNVEV (reference sequence). The CDR3 runs to 13 residues. V shed 5 bases and J shed 2 bases, with 10 bases lying between them. CDR3 DNA sequence: TGTGCCAGCAGTCTCCGGGATCCCTACGAGCAGTACTTC. Its protein product is CASSLRDPYEQYF.

About this clone itself: The junction shows a germline mismatch at one end, possibly a read error. Here the CDR3 reads CASSLARGNEQYF. CDR3 sequence (DNA): TGTGCTAGCAGTTTAGCCAGGGGGAACGAGCAGTACTTC. The chain uses TRBV27 and TRBJ2-7; 7 bases map to TRBD1. CDR3 length equals 13 residues. Germline V gives CDR1 MNHEY, CDR2 SMNVEV (reference sequence).